The rows below give T cell receptor beta chains drawn from one sample of a study of blood T cells in healthy people across ages. TCRdb redid the calling of the 5' RACE reads with MiXCR, one entry per CDR3 protein. The sample includes about 1 million distinct CDR3 sequences, 35% to 55% of them seen just once. The sequencing sample was made of blood. These TCRs come from an older woman in good health. CDR3s include the opening cysteine and the closing phenylalanine or tryptophan. The order of the fields is clone size, V gene, J gene, D gene, CDR3 DNA, CDR3 protein. D genes are given only for firm matches. Some rows have no size entry. The others give once, few or many, or a class for an expanded clone.

clone size: .; V gene: TRBV6-2/TRBV6-3; J gene: TRBJ2-5; D gene: .; CDR3 DNA: TGTGCCAGCAGTTACTCGATCGGCAGGGCGCCAGAGACCCAGTACTTC; CDR3 protein: CASSYSIGRAPETQYF
clone size: .; V gene: TRBV20-1; J gene: TRBJ2-1; D gene: .; CDR3 DNA: TGCAGTGCTAGTTTTGGGGGTATCGATGAGCAGTTCTTC; CDR3 protein: CSASFGGIDEQFF
clone size: .; V gene: TRBV10-3; J gene: TRBJ2-7; D gene: .; CDR3 DNA: TGTGCCATCAGTGAGTCGGGAAGGGGGGGATACTACGAGCAGTACTTC; CDR3 protein: CAISESGRGGYYEQYF
clone size: .; V gene: TRBV7-9; J gene: TRBJ2-7; D gene: .; CDR3 DNA: TGTGCCAGCAGCTTAGTGAGACGACCCTACGAGCAGTACTTC; CDR3 protein: CASSLVRRPYEQYF
clone size: .; V gene: TRBV14; J gene: TRBJ1-5; D gene: .; CDR3 DNA: TGTGCCAGCAGCCAAGATAGGGGGTCGGGCAATCAGCCCCAGCATTTT; CDR3 protein: CASSQDRGSGNQPQHF
clone size: .; V gene: TRBV25-1; J gene: TRBJ1-2; D gene: TRBD1; CDR3 DNA: TGTGCCAGCAGTCGAACAGGGGGCTATAACTATGGCTACACCTTC; CDR3 protein: CASSRTGGYNYGYTF
clone size: .; V gene: TRBV5-1; J gene: TRBJ2-1; D gene: .; CDR3 DNA: TGCGCCAGCAGCTTGAGGTACGATGAGCAGTTCTTC; CDR3 protein: CASSLRYDEQFF
clone size: .; V gene: TRBV20-1; J gene: TRBJ2-7; D gene: TRBD2; CDR3 DNA: TGCAGTGCTAGAGGCCCCGCTAGCGGGAGTAACGAGCAGTACTTC; CDR3 protein: CSARGPASGSNEQYF
clone size: few; V gene: TRBV24-1; J gene: TRBJ2-7; D gene: .; CDR3 DNA: TGTGCCACCAGTGATCGCAGGGGTCACGAGCAGTACTTC; CDR3 protein: CATSDRRGHEQYF
clone size: .; V gene: TRBV20-1; J gene: TRBJ2-6; D gene: .; CDR3 DNA: TGCAGTGCTAGAAATTGGCAGGGGTCCGGGGCCAACGTCCTGACTTTC; CDR3 protein: CSARNWQGSGANVLTF
clone size: .; V gene: TRBV27; J gene: TRBJ2-3; D gene: TRBD2; CDR3 DNA: TGTGCCAGCAGTTTATTCGCTCCTAGCGGGGGAGGCACAGATACGCAGTATTTT; CDR3 protein: CASSLFAPSGGGTDTQYF
clone size: few; V gene: TRBV20-1; J gene: TRBJ2-3; D gene: .; CDR3 DNA: TGCAGTGGGATATTGGCAGATACGCAGTATTTT; CDR3 protein: CSGILADTQYF
clone size: .; V gene: TRBV20-1; J gene: TRBJ2-5; D gene: TRBD1; CDR3 DNA: TGCAGTGCCCCACAGGGGGAAGAGACCCAGTACTTC; CDR3 protein: CSAPQGEETQYF
clone size: few; V gene: TRBV7-2; J gene: TRBJ2-3; D gene: TRBD2; CDR3 DNA: TGTGCCAGCAGCTTGAGCGGGAAAGGCACAGATACGCAGTATTTT; CDR3 protein: CASSLSGKGTDTQYF
clone size: once; V gene: TRBV3-1; J gene: TRBJ2-2; D gene: .; CDR3 DNA: TGTGCCAGCAGCCAGAGGGACTGGGGAAACACCGGGGAGCTGTTTTTT; CDR3 protein: CASSQRDWGNTGELFF
clone size: .; V gene: TRBV9; J gene: TRBJ2-1; D gene: .; CDR3 DNA: TGTGCCAGCAATCCTTTTAGCGCGGATGAGCAGTTCTTC; CDR3 protein: CASNPFSADEQFF
clone size: .; V gene: TRBV3-1; J gene: TRBJ2-1; D gene: .; CDR3 DNA: TGTGCCAGCAGCCAGTCACTAGGGCGAACCTACAATGAGCAGTTCTTC; CDR3 protein: CASSQSLGRTYNEQFF
clone size: .; V gene: TRBV24-1; J gene: TRBJ2-1; D gene: .; CDR3 DNA: TGTGCCACCAGTGATCGGAACCGGTGGGGCAATGAGCAGTTCTTC; CDR3 protein: CATSDRNRWGNEQFF
clone size: .; V gene: TRBV5-4; J gene: TRBJ2-7; D gene: TRBD1; CDR3 DNA: TGTGCCAGCAGCCCCCAGGGGGTTAGCGACCGAACCTACGAGCAGTACTTC; CDR3 protein: CASSPQGVSDRTYEQYF
clone size: .; V gene: TRBV5-1; J gene: TRBJ2-3; D gene: TRBD2; CDR3 DNA: TGCGCCAGCACCCTAGCGGGAGTAATCGATACGCAGTATTTT; CDR3 protein: CASTLAGVIDTQYF
clone size: .; V gene: TRBV7-2; J gene: TRBJ2-5; D gene: TRBD2; CDR3 DNA: TGTGCCAGCAGCTTAGAAACTAGCGGGAGGGGAGAGACCCAGTACTTC; CDR3 protein: CASSLETSGRGETQYF
clone size: many; V gene: TRBV18; J gene: TRBJ2-5; D gene: .; CDR3 DNA: TGTGCCAGCAGCTTAGGACAGATTCAAGAGACCCAGTACTTC; CDR3 protein: CASSLGQIQETQYF
clone size: .; V gene: TRBV28; J gene: TRBJ1-2; D gene: TRBD1; CDR3 DNA: TGTGCCAGCAGAGTCAACACAGGGGTAAACTATGGCTACACCTTC; CDR3 protein: CASRVNTGVNYGYTF
clone size: few; V gene: TRBV15; J gene: TRBJ2-7; D gene: TRBD1; CDR3 DNA: TGTGCCACCAGCAGCGGGACAGGGGCGAGGGACGAGCAGTACTTC; CDR3 protein: CATSSGTGARDEQYF
clone size: many; V gene: TRBV9; J gene: TRBJ2-7; D gene: .; CDR3 DNA: TGTGCCAGCAGCGTAGCTTCGGGGACGGACGGAGGGGAGCAGTACTTC; CDR3 protein: CASSVASGTDGGEQYF
clone size: .; V gene: TRBV20-1; J gene: TRBJ1-5; D gene: .; CDR3 DNA: TGCAGTGCTGTCGAGGGGGAGGGGGAGAATCAGCCCCAGCATTTT; CDR3 protein: CSAVEGEGENQPQHF
clone size: .; V gene: TRBV27; J gene: TRBJ2-5; D gene: .; CDR3 DNA: TGTGCCAGCAGTCCGACGTGGGGACCTCAAAGTTGGGCCCAGTACTTC; CDR3 protein: CASSPTWGPQSWAQYF
clone size: .; V gene: TRBV27; J gene: TRBJ1-2; D gene: .; CDR3 DNA: TGTGCCAGCAGTTCCTTCGGGGTAGGCTACACCTTC; CDR3 protein: CASSSFGVGYTF
clone size: few; V gene: TRBV20-1; J gene: TRBJ2-7; D gene: TRBD2; CDR3 DNA: TGCAGTGCTAACGGACTAGCGGGAGGGACCTACGAGCAGTACTTC; CDR3 protein: CSANGLAGGTYEQYF
clone size: few; V gene: TRBV25-1; J gene: TRBJ2-7; D gene: .; CDR3 DNA: TGTGCCAGCAGTGAACCCCTTGGCTACGAGCAGTACTTC; CDR3 protein: CASSEPLGYEQYF
clone size: .; V gene: TRBV12-3/TRBV12-4; J gene: TRBJ2-5; D gene: TRBD2; CDR3 DNA: TGTGCCAGCAGTCGTAGCGGGAACCAAGAGACCCAGAACTTC; CDR3 protein: CASSRSGNQETQNF
clone size: once; V gene: TRBV5-8; J gene: TRBJ2-5; D gene: TRBD1; CDR3 DNA: TGTGCCAGCAGCCCCGGACAGGGTTGGGAGACCCAGTACTTC; CDR3 protein: CASSPGQGWETQYF
clone size: .; V gene: TRBV7-9; J gene: TRBJ2-7; D gene: TRBD1; CDR3 DNA: TGTGCCAGCACCCCTGGACAGGGTTGGTACTACGAGCAGTACTTC; CDR3 protein: CASTPGQGWYYEQYF
clone size: .; V gene: TRBV28; J gene: TRBJ2-7; D gene: TRBD1; CDR3 DNA: TGTGCCAGCAGTTTATCCCGAGACAGGGTGATATCCTACGAGCAGTACTTC; CDR3 protein: CASSLSRDRVISYEQYF
clone size: .; V gene: TRBV12-3/TRBV12-4; J gene: TRBJ2-7; D gene: .; CDR3 DNA: TGTGCCAGCCTATTAGGTAGGGGCTACAATGAGCAGTACTTC; CDR3 protein: CASLLGRGYNEQYF
clone size: few; V gene: TRBV18; J gene: TRBJ2-1; D gene: .; CDR3 DNA: TGTGCCAGCTCACCACAGGCTGGCGGGACCCCTGTCGATGAGCAGTTCTTC; CDR3 protein: CASSPQAGGTPVDEQFF
clone size: once; V gene: TRBV13; J gene: TRBJ2-5; D gene: .; CDR3 DNA: TGTGCCAGCAGCCACCGGAGTCGCCAAGAGACCCAGTACTTC; CDR3 protein: CASSHRSRQETQYF